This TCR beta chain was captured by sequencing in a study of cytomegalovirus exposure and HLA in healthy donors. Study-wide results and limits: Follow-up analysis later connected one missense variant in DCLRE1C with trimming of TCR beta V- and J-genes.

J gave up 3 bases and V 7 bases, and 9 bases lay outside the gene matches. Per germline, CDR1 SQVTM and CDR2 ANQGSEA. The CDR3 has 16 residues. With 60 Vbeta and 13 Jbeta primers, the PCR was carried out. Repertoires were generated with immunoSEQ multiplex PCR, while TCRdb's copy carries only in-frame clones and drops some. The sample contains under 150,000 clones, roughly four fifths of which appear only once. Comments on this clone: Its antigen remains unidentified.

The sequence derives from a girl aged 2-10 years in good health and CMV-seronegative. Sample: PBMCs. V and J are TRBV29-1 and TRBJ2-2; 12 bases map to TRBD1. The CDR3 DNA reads TGCAGCGCTGGCCCGTGGGACAGGGGGCACACCGGGGAGCTGTTTTTT. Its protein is CSAGPWDRGHTGELFF.